This TCR beta chain derives from a study of blood T cells in healthy people across ages. Study observations and caveats: Diversity was higher, and naive CD4+ cells more numerous, in long-lived donors than in aged donors. Measured against age, TCR beta diversity per million T cells decreased in a roughly linear manner.

As for this clonotype: The antigen is unknown.

Per individual sample, total RNA of at least 5.5 micrograms was extracted. Primed by a sample-barcoded 5' primer and a J-beta primer mix, a second PCR proceeded for about 6 to 11 cycles. TCRdb re-called the 5' RACE reads through MiXCR, storing one row per CDR3 protein. The sample holds about 780,000 distinct CDR3 sequences, about 42% seen once. Sequencing was done on a sample of blood. The receptor was derived from a man older than 75 in good health.

This chain's CDR3 is CASSYSPGTGSYEQYF. The CDR3 bases are TGTGCCAGCAGTTACTCTCCCGGGACAGGGTCCTACGAGCAGTACTTC. The chain couples TRBV6-6 to TRBJ2-7, with 9 bases aligning to TRBD1. The trim removed 0 bases at V and 1 base at J, leaving 4 bases unmatched. Per germline, CDR1 MNHNY and CDR2 SVGAGI (reference sequence). The CDR3 runs to 16 residues.